This T cell receptor beta chain was identified during a study of T-cell memory formation after mild COVID-19 (dated by TCRdb to the early 2020s). Describing the broader study: Most TCR sequence clusters were specific to one of the two donors. Longitudinal TCRalpha and TCRbeta repertoire sequencing tracked T-cell clones expanding and contracting after mild COVID-19 in a couple of donors. Two young, previously healthy adult volunteers, one female and one male, were included in the cohort.

V loses 6 bases of germline sequence and J loses 2 bases, and the interval between the two ends is 13 bases. Reading from cysteine to phenylalanine, the CDR3 counts 14 amino acids. Of the read, only the CDR3 DNA is kept; its 42 bases are in frame from base 1. The CDR1 and CDR2 encoded by the germline V gene are SGHRS and YFSETQ. Sequencing was carried out with an Illumina NovaSeq 6000. Using 5'RACE with constant-segment primers, TCRalpha and TCRbeta cDNA libraries were constructed, with sample barcodes and unique molecular identifiers added in the process. Trizol reagent was used to extract RNA from every sample. Library amplification was performed in two PCR steps, and a second sample barcode and Illumina TruSeq adapters were introduced in the second step. Sequencing of the libraries was done on an Illumina NovaSeq, producing 2 x 150 bp paired-end reads. Per the authors' processing: The reads were demultiplexed and collapsed into UMI-guided consensus sequences using migec v1.2.7. Using mixcr v2.1.11, UMI consensuses were aligned to TRA and TRB V and J templates and then assembled into clonotypes. A clonotype was counted as expanded or contracted only when both edgeR and NoisET called the clonotype significant, with the noise models trained on biological replicates. For edgeR calls, a false discovery rate-adjusted p below 0.01 and a log2 fold-change threshold of 1 were applied. As an exploratory analysis of dynamics, max-normalized trajectories of the 1000 most abundant clonotypes were examined with PCA combined with hierarchical clustering. Separately sequenced CD4+ and CD8+ repertoires were used to assign the CD4 or CD8 phenotype of responding clones. Using fastp at Q25 and MiXCR, TCRdb reprocessed the public reads and kept productive beta chains. Rows with a matching CDR3 protein are joined into one entry that keeps the most common DNA and genes. These V and J calls derive from TCRdb rather than the authors' analysis. A total of hundreds of thousands of distinct CDR3 sequences appear in this sample, more than 15% of them only once. The ten largest clones add up to approximately 12% of the sample.

This clonotype was recorded a few times. Its antigen is not yet known. The input lacks base qualities; no much larger clone sits a single base away. PBMCs were isolated by Ficoll-Paque density gradient centrifugation. Results the study describes overall, beyond this receptor: Contracting CD4+ clones turned up mainly in the CM and EM memory subsets, whereas EMRA was where CD8+ clones were enriched. Only two mild cases were covered by the study, and larger cohorts that include severe cases with pre-infection samples were considered necessary. The detection of some responding clones in pre-infection memory suggests that pre-existing cross-reactive memory T cells joined the SARS-CoV-2 response. Clones contracting from day 15 to 85 had balanced CD4/CD8 phenotypes, while a second wave expanding from day 15 to 37 was biased towards CD4+. The second-wave clones that peaked on day 37 were not confirmed to be SARS-CoV-2 specific.

The sequence links TRBV5-1 to TRBJ2-3, with a weak D call of TRBD2 (6 bases match). This receptor was identified in an adult woman who had mild COVID-19 (a few samples of this study predate the infection). The sample titles of this study are shuffled in the database, so cell type and time point are left out; the donor was told from shared clones. Sample: PBMCs or a T cell subset sorted from them (not recorded which). The nucleotides read TGCGCCAGCACGTTAGCGGATTACACAGATACGCAGTATTTT. It encodes CASTLADYTDTQYF.